This T cell receptor (beta chain) is drawn from a study of patients and donors after allogeneic stem cell transplantation (TCRdb year 2020). With regard to this clonotype: What antigen it recognizes has not been identified. The input lacks base qualities; no much larger clone sits a single base away.

Spanning cysteine to phenylalanine, the CDR3 consists of 15 amino acids. The CDR3 DNA has 45 bases and is translated from base 1. Per the germline V gene, SGHTA is the CDR1 and FQGNSA is the CDR2. Trimming takes 5 bases off V and 1 base off J; junction bases not matched to a gene: 4. Receptor libraries were prepared by RT-PCR. Sequenced on a NextSeq 550. The public reads were reanalyzed by TCRdb: fastp trimming at Q25, MiXCR alignment, in-frame beta chains only. Each entry is one CDR3 protein sequence, shown with its most common DNA and genes. The sample profile shows a few hundred thousand distinct CDR3 sequences; around 40% of them were found once. The ten most abundant clones make up around 10% of the sample.

The chain is encoded by TRBV7-2 joined to TRBJ1-5; TRBD1 agrees with 8 junctional bases. Sequencing input: blood, either unsorted or a sorted T cell fraction (not recorded which). The receptor was derived from a human donor who was either an allogeneic HSCT recipient or a stem cell or donor lymphocyte infusion donor (not recorded which). It is not recorded whose cells these are; they may come from a transplant donor. CDR3 protein: CASSQNRGSNQPQHF. The base sequence is TGTGCCAGCAGCCAGAACAGGGGGAGCAATCAGCCCCAGCATTTT.